The T cell receptor beta chain under discussion was sequenced for a study of cytotoxic CD8 clonotypes in ibrutinib-treated CLL listed by TCRdb under 2021. Describing the broader study: The cohort included about 15 treatment-naive and about a dozen relapsed/refractory patients; about 17 were IGHV unmutated. Partial responses were observed in about 25 patients and complete responses in 2; after a median follow-up of about 69 months, remission was maintained in 15 or so patients and progression was observed in roughly 12. Response samples were taken after a median of approximately 12 months on treatment, ranging from about 6 to 40 months. An average of 255,043 productive templates and tens of thousands of productive rearrangements was obtained per sample. Longitudinal samples were available for about 30% of the roughly 86 trial participants. Cryopreserved peripheral blood mononuclear cells were obtained prior to treatment, at the time of response, and at either disease progression or sustained remission. Patients were still on ibrutinib when every remission and progressive disease sample was collected. Broader findings and caveats from the paper: Sustained-remission and progressing patients did not have matched sampling times, and lymph node repertoires were not examined. Baseline clonality was found to be higher than that of age-matched healthy donors and was strongly correlated with circulating CD8+ T-cell counts. At ibrutinib response clonality went up, during sustained remission it held steady, and at progression it dropped back toward baseline. Public clonotypes were found to be uncommon and were observed to contract or remain stable during treatment; the increase in clonality was shown to reflect expansion of private clonotypes at ibrutinib response.

This clone was recorded a few times. No cognate antigen has been identified for it. No much larger clonotype is one base removed from it; base qualities were not supplied. This specimen's time point label, interpreted: progressive disease on ibrutinib. Approximately 2 micrograms of genomic DNA were extracted from cryopreserved PBMCs for TCR beta library preparation. High-throughput TCR beta sequencing was performed on longitudinal blood samples from CLL patients receiving ibrutinib monotherapy. The patients took part in an open-label, single-center phase 2 trial of ibrutinib monotherapy. Each clonotype received, on average, roughly 9.6x coverage in deep resolution sequencing performed on a MiSeq, where the target depth lay between 1 in 1 million and 1 in 200,000 T cells. TCR beta libraries were generated with the immunoSEQ hsTCRB Kit. In the original analysis: Data were analyzed with ImmunoSEQ Data Assistant and ImmunoSEQ Analyzer, with V, D and J genes assigned per IMGT definitions. Clonality, with values ranging from 0 to 1, was calculated as one minus the normalized Shannon entropy of productive rearrangement frequencies. Public clonotype analysis was restricted to overrepresented clonotypes comprising at least 0.05% of each patient's repertoire. Repertoires from thirteen age-matched healthy donors in immuneACCESS were used as clonality controls. The table comes from immuneACCESS by way of TCRdb, which keeps in-frame sequences with V and J called. Part of the clones is missing from these tables; in studies checked, under half for an unresolved V gene and the rest for unknown reasons. D and trimming come from the DNA, and the V and J calls and clone size come from that table. The sample profile shows some 40,000 clones; roughly 65% of them were found once. More than 6% of the sample comes from the top ten.

Here V drops 2 bases and J drops 4 bases, and the junction holds 11 bases not matched to any gene. Inclusive of the bounding cysteine and phenylalanine, the CDR3 is 16 residues long. Just CDR3 DNA is preserved here, 48 bases in frame from base 1. CDR1 and CDR2 are read off the germline V gene as LGHNA and YNFKEQ. The receptor chain draws on TRBV4-2 and TRBJ2-7, with TRBD2 matching 7 junction bases. The sample was PBMCs, taken at disease progression, from a patient treated with ibrutinib. The TCR comes from a human donor with chronic lymphocytic leukemia. At the DNA level, the sequence is TGTGCCAGCAGCCAACCATCGGAGCTAGCGGAATACGAGCAGTACTTC. The translation is CASSQPSELAEYEQYF.